This T cell receptor beta chain was sequenced during a study of cytomegalovirus exposure and HLA in healthy donors. Details on this clone: Its cognate antigen is unknown.

CDR3 size: 14 residues. Trimming shortened V by 4 bases and J by 3 bases, and 13 bases separated the two germline ends. Germline V gene sequence: CDR1 SGHVS, CDR2 FQNEAQ. The roughly 120-subject validation cohort, separate from the 666-subject first cohort, included the donors. Produced via immunoSEQ multiplex PCR; TCRdb's table is partial and in-frame only. Here the sample spans approximately 270,000 clones, around 87% being singletons. General study findings and limits: Diagnosis of cytomegalovirus status made by the classifier reportedly showed high specificity and sensitivity. Most TCR sequences proved rare, with some public TCRs found in many donors.

The source is a woman aged 18-29 years in good health and CMV-seronegative. Sequenced material: PBMCs. The chain links TRBV7-8 to TRBJ2-7, with D perhaps TRBD1 (6 bases). CDR3 DNA: TGTGCCAGCAGCTATACCACAGGGTTCTACGAGCAGTACGTC. This gives the protein CASSYTTGFYEQYV.